These 26 T cell receptor beta chains were sequenced from one sample in a study of blood T cell repertoires in COVID-19. Produced via immunoSEQ multiplex PCR; TCRdb's table is partial and in-frame only. The data hold hundreds of thousands of clones, with 80% observed a single time. Sequenced: PBMCs or T cells enriched from blood (not recorded which). The origin of the receptors is a woman in her thirties or forties with acute COVID-19.

The chain employs TRBV7-9 and TRBJ1-6; the match to TRBD1 covers 8 bases. Trimming cost V 3 bases and J 6 bases; bases outside gene matches: 4. The germline gives CDR1 SEHNR, CDR2 FQNEAQ (reference sequence). The CDR3 spans 15 residues. CDR3 in amino acids: CASSFGQGPNSPLHF. As DNA, the CDR3 is TGTGCCAGCAGCTTCGGACAGGGACCTAATTCACCCCTCCACTTT.

The rearrangement uses TRBV30 and TRBJ1-5; D is undetermined. Between the trimmed V and J ends, which lost 0 bases and 0 bases, there was a span of 3 bases. The CDR3 extends over 13 amino acids. Germline CDR1 GTSNPN, CDR2 SVGIG (reference sequence). The CDR3 here is CAWSVNSNQPQHF. DNA for the CDR3: TGTGCCTGGAGTGTTAATAGCAATCAGCCCCAGCATTTT.

V is TRBV5-1 and J is TRBJ2-1; 8 bases are shared with TRBD2. Germline V CDR1 and CDR2: SGHRS, YFSETQ. The CDR3 sequence is 15 residues long. V lost 1 base to trimming and J lost 7 bases; unmatched junction nucleotides: 7. DNA of the CDR3: TGCGCCAGCAGCTTGAGCAGCGGGAGATTGAATGAGCAGTTCTTC. It is translated as CASSLSSGRLNEQFF. The whole variable domain, filled in from reference TRBV5-1 and TRBJ2-1, reads KAGVTQTPRYLIKTRGQQVTLSCSPISGHRSVSWYQQTPGQGLQFLFEYFSETQRNKGNFPGRFSGRQFSNSRSEMNVSTLELGDSALYLCASSLSSGRLNEQFFGPGTRLTVL.

This sequence joins TRBV6-5 and TRBJ1-2; 9 positions match TRBD1. Losses at the gene ends were 7 bases for V and 3 bases for J; bases not matched to a gene: 6. Germline V lookup: CDR1 MNHEY, CDR2 SVGAGI. The CDR3 sequence is 14 residues long. CDR3 region: CASTGTGWHYGYTF. The CDR3 DNA reads TGTGCCAGCACTGGGACAGGGTGGCACTATGGCTACACCTTC.

V gene TRBV28 combines with J gene TRBJ1-1, with 10 bases fitting TRBD1. The CDR3 is 15 amino acids. CDR1 and CDR2 (germline): MDHEN, SYDVKM. Unmatched junction bases numbered 9, after V lost 7 bases and J lost 4 bases. Written as DNA, the CDR3 is TGTGCCAGCATCCCTACCGGGACAGGGGTCACTGAAGCTTTCTTT. It codes for CASIPTGTGVTEAFF. The full variable domain, completed using reference TRBV28 and TRBJ1-1, is DVKVTQSSRYLVKRTGEKVFLECVQDMDHENMFWYRQDPGLGLRLIYFSYDVKMKEKGDIPEGYSVSREKKERFSLILESASTNQTSMYLCASIPTGTGVTEAFFGQGTRLTVV.

This clone was seen only once. The chain has TRBV6-1 and TRBJ1-3; D is perhaps TRBD1 (5 bases). Per the germline V gene, CDR1 is MNHNS and CDR2 is SASEGT. The length of the CDR3 is 14 residues. Between the trimmed V and J ends, which lost 1 base and 15 bases, there was a span of 19 bases. CDR3 DNA sequence: TGTGCCAGCAGTGAAGTATTTCCTCGGGGGACCGGATATTTT. Translation: CASSEVFPRGTGYF.

The chain employs TRBV19 and TRBJ2-2; 8 bases match TRBD2. This CDR3 comprises 15 residues. With 4 bases clipped from V and 7 bases from J, the junction kept 8 bases outside the gene matches. Germline V gene data show CDR1 as LNHDA and CDR2 as SQIVND (reference sequence). The CDR3 DNA is TGTGCCAGTAGTACTAGAGCGGGAGTGGACGGGGAGCTGTTTTTT. It translates to CASSTRAGVDGELFF.

This clone appeared a single time. The gene calls are TRBV19 and TRBJ2-5; the match to TRBD2 covers 12 bases. V gave up 6 bases and J gave up 5 bases; unmatched junction bases: 10. This CDR3 contains 16 residues. Germline lookup yields CDR1 LNHDA and CDR2 SQIVND (reference sequence). In DNA form, the CDR3 reads TGTGCCAGTAGAAACTCACTAGCGGGAGGCTTTGAGACCCAGTACTTC. Residues: CASRNSLAGGFETQYF.

This clone was seen repeatedly, ten times or more. V usage is TRBV5-1 and J usage is TRBJ2-1, with 7 bases that match TRBD1. V gave up 3 bases and J gave up 8 bases; unmatched junction bases: 14. Per germline, CDR1 SGHRS and CDR2 YFSETQ. The CDR3 is 16 residues long. The CDR3 sequence is CASSSTIGTVRHEQFF. In nucleotides, the CDR3 is TGCGCCAGCAGCTCGACGATAGGGACAGTGAGGCATGAGCAGTTCTTC.

This chain links TRBV18 with TRBJ2-7, with D possibly being TRBD2 (7 bases). V lost 2 bases to trimming and J lost 3 bases, with 17 bases between them. CDR3 length equals 16 residues. Germline V gives CDR1 KGHSH, CDR2 LQKENI. The CDR3 region is CASSPYPPGEGYEQYF. In nucleotides, the CDR3 is TGTGCCAGCTCACCATATCCTCCAGGGGAGGGCTACGAGCAGTACTTC. The full variable domain, in which reference TRBV18 and TRBJ2-7 provide the parts outside the CDR3, is NAGVMQNPRHLVRRRGQEARLRCSPMKGHSHVYWYRQLPEEGLKFMVYLQKENIIDESGMPKERFSAEFPKEGPSILRIQQVVRGDSAAYFCASSPYPPGEGYEQYFGPGTRLTVT.

This sequence joins TRBV19 and TRBJ1-5, with 7 bases that match TRBD1. Trimming at V came to 7 bases and at J to 4 bases, leaving 4 bases not matched to a gene. Germline V gene lookup returns CDR1 LNHDA and CDR2 SQIVND (reference sequence). This CDR3 region has 13 residues. CDR3 nucleotides: TGTGCCAGTACTCAGGGGGTGAATCAGCCCCAGCATTTT. Translated, it gives CASTQGVNQPQHF.

The chain uses TRBV27 and TRBJ2-1; unclear D gene. The CDR3 extends over 14 amino acids. CDR1 MNHEY and CDR2 SMNVEV come from the germline V gene (reference sequence). Trimming took 3 bases from V and 5 from J, leaving 11 bases between them. The CDR3 region is CASSFTRSNNEQFF. In nucleotides, the CDR3 is TGTGCCAGCAGTTTCACCCGGTCCAACAATGAGCAGTTCTTC.

V and J are TRBV7-9 and TRBJ2-7, with 8 bases that match TRBD1. The CDR3 is 14 amino acids. The V segment lost 3 bases and the J segment 4 bases; nucleotides outside the gene matches: 5. Germline V gives CDR1 SEHNR, CDR2 FQNEAQ (reference sequence). The CDR3 DNA reads as TGTGCCAGCAGCTTGACAGGGGTAACTTACGAGCAGTACTTC. Its protein is CASSLTGVTYEQYF.

The chain carries TRBV10-1 and TRBJ2-2, with TRBD1 matching 10 bases. From germline, CDR1 is WNHNN and CDR2 SYGVQD (reference sequence). The J segment lost 7 bases and the V segment lost 2 bases, leaving 4 bases of the junction unmatched. This CDR3 is built from 15 residues. In DNA, the CDR3 is TGCGCCAGCAGTGAGCTGGGACAGGGGAGCGGGGAGCTGTTTTTT. This sequence encodes CASSELGQGSGELFF.

This clone occurred a few times. J is TRBJ1-1 and V is TRBV18, with D possibly matching TRBD1 (5 bases). Germline CDR1 is KGHSH and CDR2 is LQKENI. Trimming left V 3 bases short and J 8 bases short, with 19 bases between. The CDR3 loop spans 15 amino acids. The CDR3 protein is CASSPGGGNRGEAFF. In DNA, the CDR3 is TGTGCCAGCTCACCTGGGGGGGGGAACAGAGGAGAAGCTTTCTTT.

The chain is built from TRBV27 and TRBJ1-2; maybe TRBD1 (6 bases). Trimming took off 4 bases at V and 4 bases at J, with 16 bases between the two ends. The germline V gene encodes CDR1 MNHEY and CDR2 SMNVEV (reference sequence). The CDR3 has 15 residues. The CDR3 sequence is CASSYLGAVSYGYTF. The CDR3 DNA reads TGTGCCAGCAGTTATCTGGGGGCGGTATCCTATGGCTACACCTTC.

V gene TRBV11-1 combines with J gene TRBJ2-5; D call uncertain. The germline CDR1 and CDR2 sequences are SGHAT and FQDESV (reference sequence). Trimming took off 1 base at V and 7 bases at J, with 10 bases between the two ends. This CDR3 comprises 13 residues. CDR3 sequence reads: CASSLDLSGTQYF. CDR3 nucleotide sequence: TGTGCCAGCAGCTTAGACCTCTCAGGGACCCAGTACTTC.

The chain employs TRBV4-1 and TRBJ1-1; possible D gene TRBD1, 6 bases. CDR1 MGHRA and CDR2 YSYEKL come from the germline V gene. The V end lost 4 bases, the J end lost 3 bases, and 12 bases lay between the germline ends. There are 14 residues in the CDR3. CDR3 residues: CASSLGGADTEAFF. Here the CDR3 DNA reads TGCGCCAGCAGCCTGGGGGGGGCTGACACTGAAGCTTTCTTT.

The chain has TRBV29-1 and TRBJ1-2; D gene unclear. V was cut by 3 bases and J by 1 base, with 6 bases left in between. The CDR3 length is 12 residues. CDR1 SQVTM and CDR2 ANQGSEA come from the germline V gene. The CDR3 DNA reads as TGCAGCGTTGAGCAGAATAACTATGGCTACACCTTC. Protein sequence: CSVEQNNYGYTF.

This clone was observed a handful of times. This chain links TRBV7-9 with TRBJ1-1; D is uncertain. Per the germline V gene, CDR1 is SEHNR and CDR2 is FQNEAQ (reference sequence). Trimming cost V 5 bases and J 1 base, with 11 bases left between them. The CDR3 has 14 amino acids. CDR3 loop: CASSLGPGNTEAFF. Written as DNA, the CDR3 is TGTGCCAGCAGCCTAGGGCCGGGGAACACTGAAGCTTTCTTT.

This chain joins TRBV5-6 and TRBJ2-7, with TRBD1 matching over 9 bases. J was trimmed by 5 bases and V by 1 base; bases with no gene match: 7. Germline CDR1 is SGHDT and CDR2 is YYEEEE. This CDR3 has 15 amino acids. The CDR3 region has the DNA TGTGCCAGCAGCTTGTATAACGACAGGGGGAACGAGCAGTACTTC. Protein product: CASSLYNDRGNEQYF.

This clone was found once. The chain links TRBV7-6 to TRBJ2-2, with 15 bases fitting TRBD2. V was pared by 5 bases and J by 4 bases, with 5 bases of the junction left unmatched. Looked up from germline, CDR1 is SGHVS and CDR2 is FNYEAQ. This CDR3 has 17 amino acids. The CDR3 DNA reads as TGTGCCAGCAGCGTGGGACTAGCGGGAGGTGGCACCGGGGAGCTGTTTTTT. It yields the protein CASSVGLAGGGTGELFF.

V usage is TRBV30 and J usage is TRBJ1-2, with 8 bases lining up with TRBD1. Germline loops: CDR1 GTSNPN, CDR2 SVGIG (reference sequence). This CDR3 contains 14 residues. J lost 2 bases, V lost 5 bases, and 7 bases had no gene match. CDR3 sequence (DNA): TGTGCCTGGGGATGGACAGGGTTGAACTATGGCTACACCTTC. This encodes CAWGWTGLNYGYTF.

Here the CDR3 reads CASRGEEETQYF. CDR3 DNA: TGTGCCAGCAGGGGCGAAGAAGAGACCCAGTACTTC. J is TRBJ2-5 and V is TRBV2; D is unresolved. The germline V gene encodes CDR1 SNHLY and CDR2 FYNNEI. There are 12 residues in the CDR3. V lost 6 bases and J 3 bases, leaving 8 bases between the germline ends.

V gene TRBV7-3 combines with J gene TRBJ1-1; tentative D call: TRBD1 (5 bases). Germline V lookup: CDR1 SGHTA, CDR2 FQGTGA. The CDR3 loop spans 13 amino acids. Trimming left V 2 bases short and J 8 bases short, with 12 bases between. CDR3 coding DNA: TGTGCCAGCAGCTTAGGCGCAGGGTCGGAAGCTTTCTTT. As protein: CASSLGAGSEAFF.

This clone came up a few times. The chain employs TRBV25-1 and TRBJ1-6; 7 nucleotides agree with TRBD1. Per the germline V gene, CDR1 is MGHDK and CDR2 is SYGVNS. The CDR3 has 14 residues. V lost 6 bases, J lost 6 bases, and 5 bases stayed unmatched. The CDR3 reads CASRQTGFNSPLHF. Here the CDR3 DNA reads TGTGCCAGCAGGCAGACAGGGTTTAATTCACCCCTCCACTTT.